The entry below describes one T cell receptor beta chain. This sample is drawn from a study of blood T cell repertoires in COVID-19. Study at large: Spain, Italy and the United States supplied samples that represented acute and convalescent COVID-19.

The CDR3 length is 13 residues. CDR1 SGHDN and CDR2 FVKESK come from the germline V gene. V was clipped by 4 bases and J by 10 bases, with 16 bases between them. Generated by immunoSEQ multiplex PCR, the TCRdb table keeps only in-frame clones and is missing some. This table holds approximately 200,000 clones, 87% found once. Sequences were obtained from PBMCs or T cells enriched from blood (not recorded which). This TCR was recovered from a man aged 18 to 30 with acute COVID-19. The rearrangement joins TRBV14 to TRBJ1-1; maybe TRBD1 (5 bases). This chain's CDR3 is CASSPRGDLVAFF. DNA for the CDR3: TGTGCCAGCAGCCCTCGGGGGGACTTGGTAGCTTTCTTT.